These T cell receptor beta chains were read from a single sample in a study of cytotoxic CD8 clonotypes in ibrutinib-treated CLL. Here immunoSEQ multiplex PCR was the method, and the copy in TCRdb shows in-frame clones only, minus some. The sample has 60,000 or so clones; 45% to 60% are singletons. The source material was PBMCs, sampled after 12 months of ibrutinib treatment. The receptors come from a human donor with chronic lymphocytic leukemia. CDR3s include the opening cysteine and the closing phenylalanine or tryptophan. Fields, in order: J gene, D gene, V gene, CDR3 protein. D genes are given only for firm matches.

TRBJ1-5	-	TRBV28	CASIRVLSNQPQHF
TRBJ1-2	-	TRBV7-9	CASSIQDRHYGYTF
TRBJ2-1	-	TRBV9	CASSPHNEQFF
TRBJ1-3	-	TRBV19	CASKLGLISGNTIYF
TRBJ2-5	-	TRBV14	CASSQERGPQYF
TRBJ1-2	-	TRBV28	CAIAVGVAGYTF
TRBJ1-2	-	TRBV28	CASSLYGRGETNGYTF
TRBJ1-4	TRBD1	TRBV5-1	CASSLQTGGINEKLFF
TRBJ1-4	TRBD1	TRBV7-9	CASNDGQGNEKLFF
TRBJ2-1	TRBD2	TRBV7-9	CASSSDSSGGANEQFF
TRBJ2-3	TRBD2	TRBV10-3	CAISETGTSTFTDTQYF
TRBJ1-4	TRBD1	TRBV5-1	CASSFHLPGGGNEKLFF
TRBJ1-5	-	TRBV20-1	CSASGNQPQHF
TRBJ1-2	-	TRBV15	CATSRDSGTHYGYTF
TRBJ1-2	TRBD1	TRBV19	CASSMGQGDYGYTF
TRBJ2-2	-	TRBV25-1	CASSGANSNTGELFF
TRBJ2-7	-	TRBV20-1	CSATPSYEQYF
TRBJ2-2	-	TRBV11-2	CASTYKNTGELFF
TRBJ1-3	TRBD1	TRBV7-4	CASTTQGQGNTIYF
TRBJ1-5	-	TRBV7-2	CASSLGGWDEQPQHF
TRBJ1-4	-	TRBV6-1	CASAVGRHNEKLFF
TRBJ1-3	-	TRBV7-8	CAGGTTSGNTIYF
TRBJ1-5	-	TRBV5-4	CASSQRGLGQPQHF
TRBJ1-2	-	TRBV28	CASSPLTHGYTF
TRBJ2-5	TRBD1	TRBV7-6	CASSWGQGQETQYF
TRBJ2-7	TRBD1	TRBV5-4	CASSYPGQGAYEQYF
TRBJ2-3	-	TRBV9	CASSVGRGTGGWGTDTQYF
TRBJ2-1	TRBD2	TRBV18	CASSAIGGLAGGVPYNEQFF
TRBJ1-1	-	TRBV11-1	CASSPPNPEAFF
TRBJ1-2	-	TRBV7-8	CASSLFVGGFEVGYTF
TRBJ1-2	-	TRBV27	CASSLRARRDYGYTF
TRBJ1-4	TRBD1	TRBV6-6	CASSYTVQGGGEKLFF
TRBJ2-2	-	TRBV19	CASRGQTGELFF
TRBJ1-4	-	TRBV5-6	CASSRVVLGREEKLFF
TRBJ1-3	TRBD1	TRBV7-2	CASGGTGGSGNTIYF
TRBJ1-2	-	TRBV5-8	CASSFGTNYGYTF
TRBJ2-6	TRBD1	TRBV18	CASSPSVQGVSGANVLTF
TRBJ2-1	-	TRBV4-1	CASSQVVTGIYNEQFF
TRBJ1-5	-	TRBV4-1	CASSVAFGTGNLFDQPQHF
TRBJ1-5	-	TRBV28	CASSWVADNQPQHF
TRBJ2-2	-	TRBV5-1	CASSLEAGTGELFF